One sample yielded the 13 T cell receptor beta chains listed below, sequenced in a study of blood T cell repertoires in COVID-19. Profiled with immunoSEQ multiplex PCR; TCRdb holds only in-frame clones, not every one. The sample has tens of thousands of clones; 85% to 90% are singletons. The sequencing input was peripheral blood. Receptors were obtained from an elderly man with active COVID-19.

The chain uses TRBV7-2 and TRBJ1-2; D might be TRBD1 (5 bases). The length of the CDR3 is 15 residues. Looked up from germline, CDR1 is SGHTA and CDR2 is FQGNSA. Trimming shortened V by 1 base and J by 4 bases, and 13 bases separated the two germline ends. CDR3 residues: CASSLEGVRVYGYTF. The CDR3 nucleotides read TGTGCCAGCAGCTTAGAAGGCGTCAGGGTCTATGGCTACACCTTC. Using reference TRBV7-2 and TRBJ1-2 for the parts outside the CDR3, the full variable domain is GAGVSQSPSNKVTEKGKDVELRCDPISGHTALYWYRQSLGQGLEFLIYFQGNSAPDKSGLPSDRFSAERTGGSVSTLTIQRTQQEDSAVYLCASSLEGVRVYGYTFGSGTRLTVV.

The rearrangement joins TRBV5-4 to TRBJ2-2; D call uncertain. Trimming removed 0 bases at V and 6 bases at J, with 12 bases between. Germline lookup yields CDR1 SGHNT and CDR2 YYREEE (reference sequence). The CDR3 length is 15 residues. CDR3 bases: TGTGCCAGCAGCTTGGACAGCCAAGTGGCCGGGGAGCTGTTTTTT. This gives the protein CASSLDSQVAGELFF.

The V and J genes are TRBV7-2 and TRBJ1-6; 7 nucleotides align to TRBD1. The CDR3 runs to 15 residues. With V trimmed by 5 bases and J by 4 bases, 5 bases remained unmatched. Germline V gene data show CDR1 as SGHTA and CDR2 as FQGNSA. This CDR3 reads CASSRTGQYNSPLHF. CDR3 DNA: TGTGCCAGCAGCCGGACAGGCCAGTATAATTCACCCCTCCACTTT.

About this clone: Distinct nucleotide sequences in the sample also encode this CDR3. The chain employs TRBV18 and TRBJ2-5, with D tentatively TRBD2 (5 bases). CDR1 is KGHSH, CDR2 LQKENI, per germline. The CDR3 runs 13 residues. The V gene lost 2 bases and the J gene lost 2 bases, with 6 bases spanning the gap. CDR3 DNA: TGTGCCAGCTCACCAGGCGGGCAAGAGACCCAGTACTTC. Translation: CASSPGGQETQYF.

The chain uses TRBV11-3 and TRBJ2-2; D perhaps matches TRBD2 (6 bases). There are 17 residues in the CDR3. The ends were cut back, 3 bases at V and 5 bases at J, with 19 bases in the middle. Germline V lookup: CDR1 SGHNT, CDR2 YENEEA. Written as DNA, the CDR3 is TGTGCCAGCAGCTTGGGGTCTGGAGGGAGTATAACCGGGGAGCTGTTTTTT. Protein sequence: CASSLGSGGSITGELFF.

The chain combines TRBV14 with TRBJ2-7, with 7 bases matching TRBD1. The germline V gene encodes CDR1 SGHDN and CDR2 FVKESK. V shed 4 bases and J 1 base; nucleotides not matched to a gene: 4. The CDR3 loop spans 14 amino acids. CDR3: CASSPHRGSYEQYF. CDR3 nucleotides: TGTGCCAGCAGCCCTCACAGGGGATCCTACGAGCAGTACTTC.

This clone has a single count. This rearrangement joins TRBV2 to TRBJ1-5, with D possibly being TRBD1 (6 bases). The CDR3 extends over 14 amino acids. V gave up 5 bases and J gave up 6 bases, with 14 bases separating them. CDR1 is SNHLY, CDR2 FYNNEI, per germline. In DNA, the CDR3 is TGTGCCAGCAGTCTAGACAGGTCTGGTCAGCCCCAGCATTTT. Its translation: CASSLDRSGQPQHF. Full variable domain (outside the CDR3, taken from reference TRBV2 and TRBJ1-5): EPEVTQTPSHQVTQMGQEVILRCVPISNHLYFYWYRQILGQKVEFLVSFYNNEISEKSEIFDDQFSVERPDGSNFTLKIRSTKLEDSAMYFCASSLDRSGQPQHFGDGTRLSIL.

The chain carries TRBV7-2 and TRBJ2-5, with 11 bases fitting TRBD1. The CDR3 spans 17 residues. The germline gives CDR1 SGHTA, CDR2 FQGNSA. The junction had 17 bases not matched to a gene; V was cut back by 5 bases and J by 9 bases. The CDR3: CASSPTFGGTGGSAQYF. CDR3 in DNA: TGTGCCAGCAGCCCGACTTTTGGGGGGACAGGGGGTTCGGCCCAGTACTTC.

The V gene is TRBV24-1, the J gene TRBJ2-1; 8 bases agree with TRBD1. Germline V CDR1 and CDR2: KGHDR, SFDVKD. The CDR3 totals 16 residues. The junction had 7 bases not matched to a gene; V was cut back by 4 bases and J by 3 bases. CDR3 DNA: TGTGCCACCAGTGACTCCAGACAGGGGAGCTACAATGAGCAGTTCTTC. Protein sequence: CATSDSRQGSYNEQFF.

V usage is TRBV9 and J usage is TRBJ2-7, with D maybe TRBD2 (6 bases). This CDR3 comprises 15 residues. Between the trimmed V and J ends, which lost 3 bases and 2 bases, there was a span of 15 bases. Germline CDR1 and CDR2: SGDLS and YYNGEE. CDR3 protein: CASSASGTATYEQYF. The DNA for the CDR3 is TGTGCCAGCAGCGCCTCCGGGACTGCCACCTACGAGCAGTACTTC.

This CDR3 reads CASSSGQGGYRSRATNEKLFF. DNA of the CDR3: TGCGCCAGCAGCTCGGGACAGGGGGGTTATAGATCTCGGGCAACTAATGAAAAACTGTTTTTT. The chain employs TRBV5-1 and TRBJ1-4, with 11 bases identical to TRBD1. Trimming at V came to 3 bases and at J to 0 bases, leaving 16 bases not matched to a gene. Germline values: CDR1 SGHRS, CDR2 YFSETQ. CDR3 length equals 21 residues.

J is TRBJ1-6 and V is TRBV7-8, with 10 bases lining up with TRBD1. The CDR3 totals 15 residues. The ends lost 1 base at V and 6 bases at J; junction bases unmatched: 0. From germline, CDR1 is SGHVS and CDR2 FQNEAQ. The CDR3 loop is CASSLGQGANSPLHF. The DNA for the CDR3 is TGTGCCAGCAGCTTAGGACAGGGGGCTAATTCACCCCTCCACTTT.

The rearrangement joins TRBV28 to TRBJ2-5, with D maybe TRBD1 (5 bases). The CDR3 length is 13 residues. Trimming removed 6 bases from V and 5 bases from J, with 13 bases in between. Germline CDR1 MDHEN, CDR2 SYDVKM. The DNA for the CDR3 is TGTGCCAGCAGCTCCAGGGATGGCGAGACCCAGTACTTC. Amino acid sequence: CASSSRDGETQYF.